The 20 T cell receptor beta chains reported below all come from one sample, sequenced in a study of metastatic and nonmetastatic thyroid tumors. TCRdb re-called the PCR reads via MiXCR. The sample has more than 25,000 clones, 25% to 30% seen once. Before thyroid surgery, none of the patients had received any treatment. Input material: blood. These receptors originate from a female donor with papillary thyroid cancer or a benign thyroid nodule (not recorded which). Some clones in this sample may be carry-over from other donors' samples.

This clone is medium-sized (0.01 to 0.1%) in the sample. This sequence joins TRBV2 and TRBJ2-3; 11 bases fit TRBD2. The J segment lost 4 bases and the V segment lost 4 bases, leaving 4 bases of the junction unmatched. The CDR3 extends over 15 amino acids. CDR1 is SNHLY and CDR2 is FYNNEI in the germline V gene. CDR3 in amino acids: CASSGLAGMADTQYF. CDR3 DNA sequence: TGTGCCAGCAGTGGACTAGCGGGAATGGCAGATACGCAGTATTTT.

This clone came up many times. The rearrangement uses TRBV27 and TRBJ2-1, with D perhaps matching TRBD2 (6 bases). Germline loops: CDR1 MNHEY, CDR2 SMNVEV (reference sequence). Trimming cost V 3 bases and J 3 bases, with 15 bases left between them. The CDR3 runs 16 residues. The CDR3 region is CASSFFSGTYYNEQFF. DNA of the CDR3: TGTGCCAGCAGTTTCTTTAGCGGTACTTACTACAATGAGCAGTTCTTC.

This clone appeared many times. The genes are TRBV20-1 and TRBJ1-1, with 7 bases fitting TRBD1. CDR3 length: 14 amino acids. Losses at the gene ends were 5 bases for V and 3 bases for J; bases not matched to a gene: 9. CDR1 is DFQATT and CDR2 is SNEGSKA in the germline V gene (reference sequence). The DNA for the CDR3 is TGCAGTGCTGAGCCTCCAGGGGGGTACACTGAAGCTTTCTTT. Residues: CSAEPPGGYTEAFF.

This clone was recorded at least ten times. The chain uses TRBV20-1 and TRBJ2-1; D may be TRBD2 (5 bases). The CDR3 has 15 amino acids. Germline V gene sequence: CDR1 DFQATT, CDR2 SNEGSKA (reference sequence). V lost 5 bases and J 7 bases, leaving 21 bases between the germline ends. The CDR3 reads CSAPLQVGVKNEQFF. The CDR3, as DNA: TGCAGTGCTCCCCTCCAGGTGGGAGTGAAAAATGAGCAGTTCTTC.

In its sample, this clone is medium-sized. This chain joins TRBV5-1 and TRBJ2-1, with 9 positions matching TRBD2. V lost 4 bases to trimming and J lost 6 bases; unmatched junction nucleotides: 11. Germline V gene sequence: CDR1 SGHRS, CDR2 YFSETQ. This CDR3 is built from 16 residues. The CDR3 DNA reads TGCGCCAGCAGCCGGTCTGGGGCGGGAGGGTTCAATGAGCAGTTCTTC. Translation: CASSRSGAGGFNEQFF.

The chain links TRBV6-1 to TRBJ2-7; 9 nucleotides agree with TRBD1. Per germline, CDR1 MNHNS and CDR2 SASEGT. The CDR3 has 13 residues. Trimming removed 7 bases from V and 4 bases from J; junction bases left unmatched: 5. For the CDR3, the DNA is TGTGCCAGCAAGTCGGGACAGGGTTACGAGCAGTACTTC. It yields the protein CASKSGQGYEQYF.

This clone showed up many times. The chain recombines TRBV4-2 with TRBJ1-3, with 7 bases that match TRBD1. CDR3 length: 15 amino acids. Germline V gives CDR1 LGHNA, CDR2 YNFKEQ. The V and J ends lost 0 bases and 4 bases, in that order; junction bases with no gene match: 3. CDR3 in amino acids: CASSQDRGGGNTIYF. CDR3 DNA: TGTGCCAGCAGCCAAGATCGAGGGGGCGGAAACACCATATATTTT.

Points on this clone: Relative to the germline gene, one junction end is altered; a read error may explain this. V and J are TRBV11-1 and TRBJ2-5, with 9 bases aligning to TRBD1. This CDR3 is 16 amino acids long. The germline V gene encodes CDR1 SGHAT and CDR2 FQDESV (reference sequence). The CDR3 here is CASSAPRDRAAETKYF. DNA of the CDR3: TGTGCCAGCAGCGCCCCTAGGGACAGGGCGGCGGAGACCAAGTACTTC. Filled out from reference TRBV11-1 and TRBJ2-5, the complete variable domain reads EAEVAQSPRYKITEKSQAVAFWCDPISGHATLYWYRQILGQGPELLVQFQDESVVDDSQLPKDRFSAERLKGVDSTLKIQPAELGDSAMYLCASSAPRDRAAETKYFGPGTRLLVL.

The V call is TRBV6-1, the J call TRBJ2-5; 8 positions match TRBD1. Germline V gene lookup returns CDR1 MNHNS and CDR2 SASEGT. The V and J ends lost 3 bases and 9 bases, in that order; junction bases with no gene match: 3. The CDR3 runs to 12 residues. The CDR3 DNA follows: TGTGCCAGCAGTGATACAGGGGGGCCCCAGTACTTC. As protein: CASSDTGGPQYF.

The J gene is TRBJ2-7, the V gene TRBV18; D is uncertain. The CDR3 has 12 residues. Germline V gives CDR1 KGHSH, CDR2 LQKENI. V shed 6 bases and J shed 2 bases, with 8 bases lying between them. In nucleotides, the CDR3 is TGTGCCAGCTCGCCCGCCGCCTACGAGCAGTACTTC. As protein: CASSPAAYEQYF.

This clone was recorded at least ten times. The chain recombines TRBV5-6 with TRBJ2-7, with 7 bases matching TRBD2. The CDR3 runs 15 residues. With V trimmed by 0 bases and J by 3 bases, 6 bases remained unmatched. Germline CDR1 and CDR2: SGHDT and YYEEEE. CDR3 nucleotides: TGTGCCAGCAGCTTGGGGGAGGGATCTTTCTACGAGCAGTACGTC. It codes for CASSLGEGSFYEQYV.

This clone was detected ten times or more. CDR3 residues: CASSSSLSGRAGHEQFF. The CDR3 DNA sequence: TGTGCCAGCAGCTCATCATTGAGCGGGAGGGCCGGGCATGAGCAGTTCTTC. The chain links TRBV7-8 to TRBJ2-1; 10 bases are a match to TRBD2. J lost 8 bases, V lost 4 bases, and 14 bases had no gene match. The length of the CDR3 is 17 residues. The germline gives CDR1 SGHVS, CDR2 FQNEAQ.

This clone was recorded at least ten times. The CDR3 sequence is CSVALGTGGFYNEQFF. The CDR3 coding sequence is TGCAGCGTTGCCCTCGGGACAGGGGGCTTCTACAATGAGCAGTTCTTC. The chain uses TRBV29-1 and TRBJ2-1; the match to TRBD1 covers 12 bases. The CDR3 is 16 residues long. Trimming removed 4 bases from V and 3 bases from J; junction bases left unmatched: 7. Looked up from germline, CDR1 is SQVTM and CDR2 is ANQGSEA.

This clone was observed at least ten times. The chain has TRBV18 and TRBJ2-3; D unclear. Germline CDR1 KGHSH, CDR2 LQKENI. V was trimmed by 1 base and J by 3 bases, leaving 2 bases between them. The CDR3 spans 12 residues. The CDR3 nucleotides read TGTGCCAGCTCACCACAAACAGATACGCAGTATTTT. Residues: CASSPQTDTQYF. Full variable domain (missing parts from reference TRBV18 and TRBJ2-3): NAGVMQNPRHLVRRRGQEARLRCSPMKGHSHVYWYRQLPEEGLKFMVYLQKENIIDESGMPKERFSAEFPKEGPSILRIQQVVRGDSAAYFCASSPQTDTQYFGPGTRLTVL.

The J gene is TRBJ2-7, the V gene TRBV7-2; D possibly matches TRBD1 or TRBD2 (5 bases each). The CDR3 is 15 amino acids. The germline gives CDR1 SGHTA, CDR2 FQGNSA. V dropped 5 bases and J dropped 7 bases, with 21 bases sitting between them. The CDR3 is CASSPLGTRLEEQYF. Written as DNA, the CDR3 is TGTGCCAGCAGCCCTCTAGGGACGAGACTCGAAGAGCAGTACTTC.

In this sample, this clone turned up many times. This chain links TRBV10-3 with TRBJ2-3; D may be TRBD1 (5 bases). Trimming took off 0 bases at V and 0 bases at J, with 10 bases between the two ends. This CDR3 contains 16 residues. From germline, CDR1 is ENHRY and CDR2 SYGVKD. The CDR3 DNA sequence: TGTGCCATCAGTGAGTCGGCCAGGGCCAGCACAGATACGCAGTATTTT. Translation gives CAISESARASTDTQYF.

For this clone: Without the conserved terminal phenylalanine or tryptophan, this CDR3 likely stems from a read error. The CDR3 reads CASSSSGSGYNEQFV. The CDR3 DNA is TGTGCCAGCAGTTCTAGCGGGTCGGGGTACAATGAGCAGTTCGTC. This chain connects TRBV12-3 or TRBV12-4 to TRBJ2-1; 8 nucleotides agree with TRBD2. Trimming at V came to 4 bases and at J to 4 bases, leaving 6 bases not matched to a gene. This CDR3 is 15 amino acids long.

This clone was recorded many times. An end of the junction does not agree with germline; a read error may underlie this. J is TRBJ1-1 and V is TRBV18, with 9 bases fitting TRBD1. This CDR3 has 12 amino acids. Looked up from germline, CDR1 is KGHSH and CDR2 is LQKENI. This CDR3 reads CASSPQGARASF. The CDR3 bases are TGTGCCAGCTCCCCACAGGGGGCGAGAGCTTCCTTT.

This clone was seen a few times. The chain recombines TRBV12-3 or TRBV12-4 with TRBJ1-1, with D unresolved. The germline V and J ends were trimmed by 6 bases and 1 base, with 9 bases remaining between them. The CDR3 runs 13 residues. CDR3 residues: CASSTWTNTEAFF. The DNA of the CDR3 is TGTGCCAGCAGCACATGGACGAACACTGAAGCTTTCTTT.

The gene calls are TRBV11-2 and TRBJ2-7; D might be TRBD1 or TRBD2, each matching 7 bases. Germline V gene lookup returns CDR1 SGHAT and CDR2 FQNNGV. V lost 2 bases and J 6 bases, leaving 20 bases between the germline ends. This CDR3 contains 16 residues. The CDR3 loop reads CASSLSGGGVMVEQYF. Here the CDR3 DNA reads TGTGCCAGCAGCTTATCAGGGGGAGGGGTGATGGTCGAGCAGTACTTC.